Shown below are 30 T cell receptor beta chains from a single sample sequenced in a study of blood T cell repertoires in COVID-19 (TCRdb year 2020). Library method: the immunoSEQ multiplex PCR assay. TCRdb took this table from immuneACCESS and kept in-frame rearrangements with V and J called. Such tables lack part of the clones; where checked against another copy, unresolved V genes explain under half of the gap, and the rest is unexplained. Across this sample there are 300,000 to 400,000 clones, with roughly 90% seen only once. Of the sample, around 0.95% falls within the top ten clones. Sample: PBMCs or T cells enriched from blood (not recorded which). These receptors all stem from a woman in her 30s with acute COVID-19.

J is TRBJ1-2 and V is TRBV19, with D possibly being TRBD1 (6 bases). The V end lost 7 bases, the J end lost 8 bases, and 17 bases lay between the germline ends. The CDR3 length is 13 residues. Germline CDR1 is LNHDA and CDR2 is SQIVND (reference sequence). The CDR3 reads CASNPGDPNGYTF. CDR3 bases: TGTGCCAGTAACCCAGGGGATCCAAACGGCTACACCTTC.

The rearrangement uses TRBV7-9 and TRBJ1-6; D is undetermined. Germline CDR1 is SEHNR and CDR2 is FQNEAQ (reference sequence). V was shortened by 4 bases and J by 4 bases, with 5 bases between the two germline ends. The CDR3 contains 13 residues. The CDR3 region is CASSSDYNSPLHF. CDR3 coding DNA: TGTGCCAGCAGCTCAGATTATAATTCACCCCTCCACTTT.

CDR3 sequence: CASLEQNTEAFF. The CDR3 DNA sequence: TGTGCCAGCCTTGAACAGAACACTGAAGCTTTCTTT. This chain uses TRBV18 with TRBJ1-1; D is unclear. The V end was cut by 8 bases, the J end by 1 base, with 8 bases between. The CDR3 covers 12 residues. The V gene's germline CDR1 is KGHSH and CDR2 LQKENI.

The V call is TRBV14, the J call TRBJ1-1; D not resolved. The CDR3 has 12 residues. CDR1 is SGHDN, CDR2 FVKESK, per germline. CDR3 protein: CVTGQLNTEAFF. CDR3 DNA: TGTGTAACTGGGCAGTTGAACACTGAAGCTTTCTTT.

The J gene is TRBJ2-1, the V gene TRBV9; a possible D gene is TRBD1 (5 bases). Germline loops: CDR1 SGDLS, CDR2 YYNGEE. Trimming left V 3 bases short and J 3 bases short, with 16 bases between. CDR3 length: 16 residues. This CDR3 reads CASSEGDGSLYNEQFF. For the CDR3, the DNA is TGTGCCAGCAGCGAAGGGGATGGCAGCCTCTACAATGAGCAGTTCTTC.

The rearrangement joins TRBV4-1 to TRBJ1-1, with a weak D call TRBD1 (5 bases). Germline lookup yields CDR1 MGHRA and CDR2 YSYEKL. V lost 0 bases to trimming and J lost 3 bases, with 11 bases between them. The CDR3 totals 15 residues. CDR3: CASSQDVGDHTEAFF. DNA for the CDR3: TGCGCCAGCAGCCAAGATGTAGGGGATCACACTGAAGCTTTCTTT.

CDR3 sequence: CASSRSGGNKNIQYF. Here the CDR3 DNA reads TGTGCCAGCAGTCGGAGCGGGGGGAACAAAAACATTCAGTACTTC. V usage is TRBV7-2 and J usage is TRBJ2-4; 9 bases match TRBD2. Per germline, CDR1 SGHTA and CDR2 FQGNSA. This CDR3 contains 15 residues. Trimming cost V 6 bases and J 3 bases; bases outside gene matches: 6.

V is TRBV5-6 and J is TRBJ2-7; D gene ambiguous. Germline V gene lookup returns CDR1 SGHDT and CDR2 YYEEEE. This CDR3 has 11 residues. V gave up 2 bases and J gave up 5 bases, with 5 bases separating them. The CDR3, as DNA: TGTGCCAGCAGCTTAGCCCACGAGCAGTACTTC. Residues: CASSLAHEQYF.

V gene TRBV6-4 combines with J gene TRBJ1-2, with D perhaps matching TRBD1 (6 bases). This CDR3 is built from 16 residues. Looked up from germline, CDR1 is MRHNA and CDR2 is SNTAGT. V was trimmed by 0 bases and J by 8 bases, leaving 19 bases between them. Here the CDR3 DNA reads TGTGCCAGCAGTGACTCCCCATTTACAGGACAGCGGGGCTACACCTTC. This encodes CASSDSPFTGQRGYTF.

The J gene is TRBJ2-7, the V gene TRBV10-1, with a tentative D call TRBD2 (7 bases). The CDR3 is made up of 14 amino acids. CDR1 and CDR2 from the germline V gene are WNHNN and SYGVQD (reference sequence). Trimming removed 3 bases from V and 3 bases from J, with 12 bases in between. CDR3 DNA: TGCGCCAGCAGTGAAGCGGGACATTACTACGAGCAGTACTTC. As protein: CASSEAGHYYEQYF.

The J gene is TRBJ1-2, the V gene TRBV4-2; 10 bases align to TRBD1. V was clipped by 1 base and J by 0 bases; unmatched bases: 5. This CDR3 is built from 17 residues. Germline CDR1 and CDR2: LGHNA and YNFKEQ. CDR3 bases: TGTGCCAGCAGCCAAGCGGGACAGGGGTTTTCTAACTATGGCTACACCTTC. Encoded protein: CASSQAGQGFSNYGYTF.

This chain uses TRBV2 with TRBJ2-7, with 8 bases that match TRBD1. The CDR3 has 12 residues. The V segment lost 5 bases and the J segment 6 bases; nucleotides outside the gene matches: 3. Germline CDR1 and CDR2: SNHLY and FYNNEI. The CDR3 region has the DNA TGTGCCAGCAGTAAGACAGGGGTCGAGCAGTACTTC. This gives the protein CASSKTGVEQYF.

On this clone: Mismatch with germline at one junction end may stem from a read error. The CDR3 here is CASTTTGGAGYTIYF. CDR3 bases: TGTGCCAGCACTACCACCGGGGGGGCTGGATACACCATATATTTT. V is TRBV7-9 and J is TRBJ1-3; D possibly corresponds to TRBD1 (6 bases). Looked up from germline, CDR1 is SEHNR and CDR2 is FQNEAQ (reference sequence). This CDR3 spans 15 amino acids.

In DNA, the CDR3 is TGTGCCAGCAGCCCGATGACTGGCTACGAGCAGTACTTC. Translation: CASSPMTGYEQYF. The chain combines TRBV7-9 with TRBJ2-7; D uncertain. V lost 5 bases and J 3 bases, leaving 11 bases between the germline ends. Germline V gene data show CDR1 as SEHNR and CDR2 as FQNEAQ (reference sequence). There are 13 residues in the CDR3.

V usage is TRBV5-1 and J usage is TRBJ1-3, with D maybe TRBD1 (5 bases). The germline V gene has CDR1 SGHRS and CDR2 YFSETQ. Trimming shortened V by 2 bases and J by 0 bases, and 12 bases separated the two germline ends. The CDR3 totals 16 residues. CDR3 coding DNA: TGCGCCAGCAGCTTAGGCAGGGCCTTCTCTGGAAACACCATATATTTT. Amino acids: CASSLGRAFSGNTIYF.

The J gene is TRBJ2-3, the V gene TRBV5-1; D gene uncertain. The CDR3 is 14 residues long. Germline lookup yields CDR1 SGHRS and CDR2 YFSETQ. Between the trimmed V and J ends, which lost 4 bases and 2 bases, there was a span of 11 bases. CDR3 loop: CASSLRYFTDTQYF. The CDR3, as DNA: TGCGCCAGCAGCCTGCGCTACTTCACAGATACGCAGTATTTT.

The CDR3 sequence is CASSQDPGQGRETQYF. The CDR3 DNA is TGTGCCAGCAGTCAGGATCCGGGACAGGGTCGAGAGACCCAGTACTTC. V gene TRBV6-4 combines with J gene TRBJ2-5, with 9 positions matching TRBD1. CDR3 length equals 16 residues. The trim removed 5 bases at V and 4 bases at J, leaving 11 bases unmatched. Germline CDR1 and CDR2: MRHNA and SNTAGT.

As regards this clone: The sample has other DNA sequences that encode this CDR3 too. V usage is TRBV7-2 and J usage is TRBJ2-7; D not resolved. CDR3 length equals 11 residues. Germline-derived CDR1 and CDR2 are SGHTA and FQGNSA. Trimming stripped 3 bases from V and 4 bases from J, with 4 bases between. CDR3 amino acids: CASSLTYEQYF. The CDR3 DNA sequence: TGTGCCAGCAGCTTGACTTACGAGCAGTACTTC.

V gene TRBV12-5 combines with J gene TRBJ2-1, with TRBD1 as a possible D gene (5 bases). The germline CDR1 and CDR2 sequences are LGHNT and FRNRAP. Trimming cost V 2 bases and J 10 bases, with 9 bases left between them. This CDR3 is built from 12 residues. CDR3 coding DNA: TGTGCTAGTGGTTTGCCTTACAGGGAGCAGTTCTTC. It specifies CASGLPYREQFF.

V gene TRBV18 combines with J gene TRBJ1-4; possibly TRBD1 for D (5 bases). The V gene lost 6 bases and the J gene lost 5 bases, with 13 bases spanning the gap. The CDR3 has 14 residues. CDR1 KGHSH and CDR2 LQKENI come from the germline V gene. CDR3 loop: CASSLDSRNEKLFF. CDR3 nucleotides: TGTGCCAGCTCGCTAGACAGCAGAAATGAAAAACTGTTTTTT.

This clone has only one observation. In DNA form, the CDR3 reads TGTGCCAGCAGTGGAGGGGGAAGGACTGAAGCTTTCTTT. This encodes CASSGGGRTEAFF. The V and J genes are TRBV2 and TRBJ1-1; D possibly corresponds to TRBD1 (6 bases). V dropped 4 bases and J dropped 5 bases, with 11 bases sitting between them. The CDR3 consists of 13 residues. Germline CDR1 SNHLY, CDR2 FYNNEI.

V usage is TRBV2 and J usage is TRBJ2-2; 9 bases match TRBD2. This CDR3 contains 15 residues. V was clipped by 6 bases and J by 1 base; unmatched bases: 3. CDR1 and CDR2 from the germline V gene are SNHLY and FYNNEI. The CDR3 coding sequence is TGTGCCAGCAGCGTAGCGGGGGAGAACACCGGGGAGCTGTTTTTT. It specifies CASSVAGENTGELFF. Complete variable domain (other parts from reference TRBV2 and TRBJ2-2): EPEVTQTPSHQVTQMGQEVILRCVPISNHLYFYWYRQILGQKVEFLVSFYNNEISEKSEIFDDQFSVERPDGSNFTLKIRSTKLEDSAMYFCASSVAGENTGELFFGEGSRLTVL.

CDR3 amino acids: CASSQRAAYHYNEQFF. The CDR3 coding sequence is TGTGCCAGCAGCCAGAGGGCGGCTTATCACTACAATGAGCAGTTCTTC. This rearrangement joins TRBV3-1 (or the pseudogene TRBV3-2) to TRBJ2-1; the D gene is possibly TRBD2 (5 bases). This CDR3 has 16 residues. The V gene's germline CDR1 is LGHDT and CDR2 YNNKEL (reference sequence). Between the trimmed V and J ends, which lost 3 bases and 3 bases, there was a span of 15 bases.

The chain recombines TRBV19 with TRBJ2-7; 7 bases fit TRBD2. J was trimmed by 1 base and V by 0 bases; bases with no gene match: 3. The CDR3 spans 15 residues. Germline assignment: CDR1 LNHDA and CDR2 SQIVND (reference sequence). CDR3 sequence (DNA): TGTGCCAGTAGTATAGAATGGCGGGGGTCCTACGAGCAGTACTTC. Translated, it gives CASSIEWRGSYEQYF. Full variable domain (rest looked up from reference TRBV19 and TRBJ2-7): DGGITQSPKYLFRKEGQNVTLSCEQNLNHDAMYWYRQDPGQGLRLIYYSQIVNDFQKGDIAEGYSVSREKKESFPLTVTSAQKNPTAFYLCASSIEWRGSYEQYFGPGTRLTVT.

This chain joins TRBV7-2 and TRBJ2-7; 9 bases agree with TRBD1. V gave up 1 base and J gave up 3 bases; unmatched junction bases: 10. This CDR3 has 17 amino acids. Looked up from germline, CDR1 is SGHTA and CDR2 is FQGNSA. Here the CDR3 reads CASSLGRTGAGYYEQYF. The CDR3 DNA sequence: TGTGCCAGCAGCTTAGGAAGGACAGGGGCGGGGTACTACGAGCAGTACTTC.

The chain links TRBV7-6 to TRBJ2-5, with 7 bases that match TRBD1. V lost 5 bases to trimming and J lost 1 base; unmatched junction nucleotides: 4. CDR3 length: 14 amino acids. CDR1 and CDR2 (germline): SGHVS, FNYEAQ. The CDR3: CASSTDRAQETQYF. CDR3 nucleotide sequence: TGTGCCAGCAGCACCGACAGGGCCCAAGAGACCCAGTACTTC. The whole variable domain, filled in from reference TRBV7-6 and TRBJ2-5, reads GAGVSQSPRYKVTKRGQDVALRCDPISGHVSLYWYRQALGQGPEFLTYFNYEAQQDKSGLPNDRFSAERPEGSISTLTIQRTEQRDSAMYRCASSTDRAQETQYFGPGTRLLVL.

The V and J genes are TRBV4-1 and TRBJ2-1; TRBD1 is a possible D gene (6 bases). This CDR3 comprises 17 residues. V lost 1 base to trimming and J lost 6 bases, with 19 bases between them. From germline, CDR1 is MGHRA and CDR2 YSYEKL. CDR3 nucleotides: TGCGCCAGCAGCCAAGCCATCCCCGGACAGCTGCGCAATGAGCAGTTCTTC. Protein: CASSQAIPGQLRNEQFF.

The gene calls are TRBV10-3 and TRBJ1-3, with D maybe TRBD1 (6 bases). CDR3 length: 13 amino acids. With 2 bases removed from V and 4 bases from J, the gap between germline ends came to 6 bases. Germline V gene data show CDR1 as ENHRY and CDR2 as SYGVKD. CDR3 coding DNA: TGTGCCATCAGTGAGGGACAGGGAAACACCATATATTTT. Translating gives CAISEGQGNTIYF.

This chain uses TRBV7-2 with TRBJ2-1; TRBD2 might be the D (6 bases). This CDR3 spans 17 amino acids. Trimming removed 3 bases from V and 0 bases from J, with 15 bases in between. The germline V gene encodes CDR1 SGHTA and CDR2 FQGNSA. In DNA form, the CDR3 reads TGTGCCAGCAGCTTCTCGCGGGGAGCGAGCTCCTACAATGAGCAGTTCTTC. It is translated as CASSFSRGASSYNEQFF. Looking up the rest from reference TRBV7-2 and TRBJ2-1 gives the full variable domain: GAGVSQSPSNKVTEKGKDVELRCDPISGHTALYWYRQSLGQGLEFLIYFQGNSAPDKSGLPSDRFSAERTGGSVSTLTIQRTQQEDSAVYLCASSFSRGASSYNEQFFGPGTRLTVL.

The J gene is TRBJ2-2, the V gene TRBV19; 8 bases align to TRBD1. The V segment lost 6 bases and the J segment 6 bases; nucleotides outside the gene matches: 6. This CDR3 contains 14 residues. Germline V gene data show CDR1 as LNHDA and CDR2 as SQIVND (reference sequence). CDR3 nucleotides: TGTGCCAGTAGCATCAAACAGGGGGCCGGGGAGCTGTTTTTT. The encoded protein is CASSIKQGAGELFF.